This TCR beta chain originates from a study of blood T cell repertoires in COVID-19. Study as a whole: Spain, Italy and the United States supplied samples that represented acute and convalescent COVID-19. PBMCs, B-cell-depleted T cells, or T cells provided the cDNA or gDNA that made up the material.

Original analysis: Nucleated cell counts were estimated from reference gene primer amplification. Some clones are missing from TCRdb's copy, which holds only in-frame ones; the method was immunoSEQ multiplex PCR. V, J and clone size were drawn from that table, and D and trimming were deduced from the DNA. This sample has nearly 200,000 clones; just under 85% occur once, and the top ten carry 5% to 6.5%. The CDR3 spans 12 residues. The V gene's germline CDR1 is SQVTM and CDR2 ANQGSEA. With 7 bases clipped from V and 3 bases from J, the junction kept 5 bases outside the gene matches. This TCR derives from a woman in her seventies with active or convalescent COVID-19. The sequencing input was peripheral blood. The gene calls are TRBV29-1 and TRBJ1-2; 7 bases align to TRBD1. CDR3 region: CSARGWDYGYTF. CDR3 coding DNA: TGCAGCGCCAGGGGGTGGGACTATGGCTACACCTTC.